The 8 T cell receptor beta chains below were found in one sample sequenced in a study of cytomegalovirus exposure and HLA in healthy donors (dated 2017 in TCRdb). Library preparation was by the immunoSEQ multiplex PCR assay. For the multiplex PCR, a mixture combining 60 forward primers for TCR Vbeta segments and 13 reverse primers for TCR Jbeta segments was used. TCRdb carries this immuneACCESS record with in-frame sequences only. Its versions omit some clonotypes, under half of them owing to an unresolved V gene in the studies checked, with the rest unexplained. The sample profile shows 150,000 to 200,000 clones; about four fifths of them were found once. The top ten clones comprise roughly 0.99% of the sample. The specimen was PBMCs. The receptors were sampled from a woman aged 40 to 50 in good health and CMV-seronegative.

The chain links TRBV19 to TRBJ1-4; D is possibly TRBD1 (6 bases). This CDR3 contains 15 residues. The germline V gene encodes CDR1 LNHDA and CDR2 SQIVND (reference sequence). Trimming pared 5 bases from V and 3 bases from J, leaving 13 bases between. This CDR3 reads CASSPYRVANEKLFF. The DNA for the CDR3 is TGTGCCAGTAGTCCTTACAGGGTGGCTAATGAAAAACTGTTTTTT.

The V and J genes are TRBV7-9 and TRBJ2-7, with a tentative D call TRBD1 (5 bases). Germline lookup yields CDR1 SEHNR and CDR2 FQNEAQ (reference sequence). The length of the CDR3 is 11 residues. The CDR3 loop is CASSLESGYAV. The CDR3 nucleotides read TGTGCCAGCAGCTTAGAATCAGGGTACGCCGTC.

The chain uses TRBV7-2 and TRBJ2-3, with D possibly matching TRBD2 (5 bases). Trimming cost V 1 base and J 6 bases, with 11 bases left between them. This CDR3 spans 14 amino acids. The germline gives CDR1 SGHTA, CDR2 FQGNSA. CDR3 sequence reads: CASSLGTGGDTQYF. The CDR3 nucleotides are TGTGCCAGCAGCTTAGGAACGGGCGGGGATACGCAGTATTTT.

This clone was seen only a few times. The chain carries TRBV13 and TRBJ2-3; perhaps TRBD1 as D (6 bases). Germline V CDR1 and CDR2: PRHDT, FYEKMQ (reference sequence). V was cut by 1 base and J by 0 bases, with 8 bases left in between. The CDR3 runs to 15 residues. CDR3 in DNA: TGTGCCAGCAGCTTAGCAGACAGGAGCACAGATACGCAGTATTTT. Translated, it gives CASSLADRSTDTQYF.

J is TRBJ2-1 and V is TRBV29-1; D may be TRBD2 (6 bases). Germline V gene lookup returns CDR1 SQVTM and CDR2 ANQGSEA. Trimming stripped 4 bases from V and 2 bases from J, with 12 bases between. The CDR3 has 14 amino acids. CDR3 coding DNA: TGCAGCGTTGGTAGACGGGAGACCTACAATGAGCAGTTCTTC. It codes for CSVGRRETYNEQFF.

The J gene is TRBJ1-2, the V gene TRBV7-2; 8 nucleotides agree with TRBD1. Germline CDR1 SGHTA, CDR2 FQGNSA. The V segment lost 5 bases and the J segment 2 bases; nucleotides outside the gene matches: 7. CDR3 length: 15 amino acids. In DNA form, the CDR3 reads TGTGCCAGCAGCCCTTCTCCAGGGGGCAACTATGGCTACACCTTC. Its translation is CASSPSPGGNYGYTF.

The J gene is TRBJ2-3, the V gene TRBV5-8, with TRBD2 matching over 7 bases. Germline-derived CDR1 and CDR2 are SGHTS and YDEGEE. The CDR3 is 15 amino acids. V shed 3 bases, J shed 2 bases, and the junction held 6 bases outside the gene matches. CDR3 protein: CASSWRDYDTDTQYF. CDR3 in DNA: TGTGCCAGCAGCTGGAGGGACTACGACACAGATACGCAGTATTTT.

The gene calls are TRBV28 and TRBJ1-5, with unresolved D. The CDR3 totals 14 residues. Trimming removed 3 bases from V and 1 base from J, with 7 bases in between. Germline-derived CDR1 and CDR2 are MDHEN and SYDVKM. This CDR3 reads CASSLPRSNQPQHF. CDR3 bases: TGTGCCAGCAGTTTGCCTAGAAGCAATCAGCCCCAGCATTTT.